Given below is one TCR beta chain in context. V was pared by 0 bases and J by 5 bases, with 5 bases of the junction left unmatched. Per the germline V gene, CDR1 is LGHNA and CDR2 is YNFKEQ. This CDR3 is built from 17 residues. This specimen belongs to a study of blood T cell repertoires in COVID-19. Study-level information: Italy, Spain and the United States were the sources of the convalescent and acute COVID-19 samples. PBMCs, B-cell-depleted T cells, or T cells provided the cDNA or gDNA that made up the material.

Per the original methods: Counts of nucleated cells, estimated from reference gene primer amplification, were obtained. Method: immunoSEQ multiplex PCR; TCRdb's copy keeps in-frame clones and lacks some. The D gene and trimming were derived from the DNA, and the V and J assignments and clone size from that table. The table has 110,000 to 150,000 clones, about 76% seen once. The origin of this receptor is a human donor in a cohort sampled during active COVID-19. The source material was peripheral blood. The rearrangement uses TRBV4-2 and TRBJ2-2; 11 nucleotides align to TRBD2. The CDR3 DNA follows: TGTGCCAGCAGCCAAGAGTGGAGGACTAGCGGGACCGGGGAGCTGTTTTTT. Amino acids: CASSQEWRTSGTGELFF.